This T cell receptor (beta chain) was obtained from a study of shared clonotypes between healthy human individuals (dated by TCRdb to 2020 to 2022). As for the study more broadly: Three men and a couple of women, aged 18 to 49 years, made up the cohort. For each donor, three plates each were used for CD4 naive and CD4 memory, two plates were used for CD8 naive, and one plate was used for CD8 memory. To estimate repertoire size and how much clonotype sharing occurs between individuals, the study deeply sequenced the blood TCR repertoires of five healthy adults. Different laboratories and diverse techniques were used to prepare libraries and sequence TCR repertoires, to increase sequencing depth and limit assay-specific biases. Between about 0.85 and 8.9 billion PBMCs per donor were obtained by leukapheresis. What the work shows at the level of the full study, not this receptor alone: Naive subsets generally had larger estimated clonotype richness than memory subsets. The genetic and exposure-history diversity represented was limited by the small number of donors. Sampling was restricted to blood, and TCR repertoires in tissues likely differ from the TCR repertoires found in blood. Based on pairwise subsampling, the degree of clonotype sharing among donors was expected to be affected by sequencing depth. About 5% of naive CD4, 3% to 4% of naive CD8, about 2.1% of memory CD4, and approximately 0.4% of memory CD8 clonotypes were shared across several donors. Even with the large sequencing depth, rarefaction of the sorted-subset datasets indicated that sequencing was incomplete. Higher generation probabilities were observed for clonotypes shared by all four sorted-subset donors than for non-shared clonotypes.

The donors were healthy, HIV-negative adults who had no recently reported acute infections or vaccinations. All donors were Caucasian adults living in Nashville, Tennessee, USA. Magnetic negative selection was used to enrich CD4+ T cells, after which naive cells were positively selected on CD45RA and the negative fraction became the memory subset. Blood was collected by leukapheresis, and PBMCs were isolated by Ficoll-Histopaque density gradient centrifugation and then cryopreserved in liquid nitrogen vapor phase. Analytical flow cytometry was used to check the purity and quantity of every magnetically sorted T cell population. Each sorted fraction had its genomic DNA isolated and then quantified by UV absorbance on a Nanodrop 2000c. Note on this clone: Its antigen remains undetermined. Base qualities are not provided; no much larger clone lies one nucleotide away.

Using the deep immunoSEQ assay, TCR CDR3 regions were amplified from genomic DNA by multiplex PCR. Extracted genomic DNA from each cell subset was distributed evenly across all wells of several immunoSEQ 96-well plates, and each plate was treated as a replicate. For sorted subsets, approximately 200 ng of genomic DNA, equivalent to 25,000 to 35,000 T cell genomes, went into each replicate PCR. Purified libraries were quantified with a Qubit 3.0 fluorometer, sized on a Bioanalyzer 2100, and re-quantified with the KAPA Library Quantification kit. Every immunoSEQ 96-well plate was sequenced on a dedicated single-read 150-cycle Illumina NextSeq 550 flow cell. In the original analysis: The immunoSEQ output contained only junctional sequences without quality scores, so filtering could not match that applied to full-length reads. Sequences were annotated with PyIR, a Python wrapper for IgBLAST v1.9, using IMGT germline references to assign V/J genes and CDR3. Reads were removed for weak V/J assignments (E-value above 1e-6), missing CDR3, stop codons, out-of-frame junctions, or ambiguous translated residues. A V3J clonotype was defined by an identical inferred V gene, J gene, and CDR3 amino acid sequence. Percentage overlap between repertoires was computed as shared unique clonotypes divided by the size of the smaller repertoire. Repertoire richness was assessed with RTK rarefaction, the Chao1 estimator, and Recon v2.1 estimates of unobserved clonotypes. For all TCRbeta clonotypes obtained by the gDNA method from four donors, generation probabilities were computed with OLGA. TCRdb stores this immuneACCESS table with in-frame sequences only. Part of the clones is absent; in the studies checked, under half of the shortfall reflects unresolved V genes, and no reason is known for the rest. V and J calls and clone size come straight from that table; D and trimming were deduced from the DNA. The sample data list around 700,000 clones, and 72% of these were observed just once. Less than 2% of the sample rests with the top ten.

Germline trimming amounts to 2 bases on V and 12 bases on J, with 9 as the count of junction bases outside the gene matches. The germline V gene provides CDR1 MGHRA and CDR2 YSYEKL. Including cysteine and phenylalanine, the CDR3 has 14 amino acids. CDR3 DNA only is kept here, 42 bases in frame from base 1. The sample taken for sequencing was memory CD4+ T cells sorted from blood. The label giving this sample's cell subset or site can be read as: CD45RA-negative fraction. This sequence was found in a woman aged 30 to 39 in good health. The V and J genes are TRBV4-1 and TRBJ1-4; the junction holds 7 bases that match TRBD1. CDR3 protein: CASSQTGAMRELFF. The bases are TGCGCCAGCAGCCAAACAGGGGCCATGCGGGAACTGTTTTTT.